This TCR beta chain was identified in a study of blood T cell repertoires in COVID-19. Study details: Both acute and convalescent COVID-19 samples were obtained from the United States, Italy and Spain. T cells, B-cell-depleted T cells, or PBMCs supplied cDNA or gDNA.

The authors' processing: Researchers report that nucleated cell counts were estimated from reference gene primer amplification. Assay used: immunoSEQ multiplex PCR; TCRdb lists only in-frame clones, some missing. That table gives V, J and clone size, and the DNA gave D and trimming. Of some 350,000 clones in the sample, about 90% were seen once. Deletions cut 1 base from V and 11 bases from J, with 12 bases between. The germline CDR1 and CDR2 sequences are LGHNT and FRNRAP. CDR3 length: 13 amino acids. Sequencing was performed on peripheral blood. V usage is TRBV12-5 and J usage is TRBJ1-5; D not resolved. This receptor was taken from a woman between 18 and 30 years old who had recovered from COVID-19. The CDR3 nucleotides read TGTGCTAGTGGTTTGGCCTCCGGTGAAACCCAGCATTTT. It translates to CASGLASGETQHF.